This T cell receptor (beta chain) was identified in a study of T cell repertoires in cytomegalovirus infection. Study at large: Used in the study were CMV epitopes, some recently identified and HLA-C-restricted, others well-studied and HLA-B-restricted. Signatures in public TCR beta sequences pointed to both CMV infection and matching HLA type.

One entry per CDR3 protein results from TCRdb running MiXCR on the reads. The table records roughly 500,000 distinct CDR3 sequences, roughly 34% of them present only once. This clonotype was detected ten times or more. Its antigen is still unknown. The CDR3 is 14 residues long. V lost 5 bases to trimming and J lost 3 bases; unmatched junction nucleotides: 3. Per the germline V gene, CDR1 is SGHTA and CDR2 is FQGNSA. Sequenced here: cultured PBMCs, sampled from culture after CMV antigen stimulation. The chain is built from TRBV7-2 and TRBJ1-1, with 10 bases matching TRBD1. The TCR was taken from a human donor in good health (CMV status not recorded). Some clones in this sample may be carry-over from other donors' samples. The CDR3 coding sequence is TGTGCCAGCAGCACTGGACAGGGGGACACTGAAGCTTTCTTT. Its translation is CASSTGQGDTEAFF.